This record covers a single T cell receptor (beta chain). This entry comes from a study of T cell responses to AZD1222 COVID-19 vaccine. Trimming shortened V by 1 base and J by 2 bases, and 8 bases separated the two germline ends. Germline V gene lookup returns CDR1 SGHTA and CDR2 FQGNSA. This CDR3 is built from 14 residues. Sequencing was performed with immunoSEQ multiplex PCR; in TCRdb, only in-frame clones are kept and a portion is missing. The sample lists tens of thousands of clones; 80% were seen once. The origin of this receptor is an adult who received the AZD1222 COVID-19 vaccine. Material: peripheral blood, obtained 28 days after the second AZD1222 dose. The chain employs TRBV7-2 and TRBJ2-5; D is unresolved. The CDR3 spells CASSLDGRQETQYF. CDR3 nucleotides: TGTGCCAGCAGCTTAGACGGCAGACAAGAGACCCAGTACTTC. Together with reference TRBV7-2 and TRBJ2-5, the CDR3 gives the full variable domain: GAGVSQSPSNKVTEKGKDVELRCDPISGHTALYWYRQSLGQGLEFLIYFQGNSAPDKSGLPSDRFSAERTGGSVSTLTIQRTQQEDSAVYLCASSLDGRQETQYFGPGTRLLVL.